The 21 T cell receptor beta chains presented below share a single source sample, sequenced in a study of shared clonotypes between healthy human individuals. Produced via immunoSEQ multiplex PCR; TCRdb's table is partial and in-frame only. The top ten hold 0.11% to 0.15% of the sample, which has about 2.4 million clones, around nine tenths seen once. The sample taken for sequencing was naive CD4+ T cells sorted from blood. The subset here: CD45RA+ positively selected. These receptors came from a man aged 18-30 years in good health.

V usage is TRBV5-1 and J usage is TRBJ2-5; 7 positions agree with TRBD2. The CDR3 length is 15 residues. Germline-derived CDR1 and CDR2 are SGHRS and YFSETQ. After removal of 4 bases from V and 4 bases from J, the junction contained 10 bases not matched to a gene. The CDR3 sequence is CASSLTSNLGETQYF. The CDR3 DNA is TGCGCCAGCAGCCTGACTAGCAACCTCGGAGAGACCCAGTACTTC. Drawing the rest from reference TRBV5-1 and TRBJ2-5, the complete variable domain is KAGVTQTPRYLIKTRGQQVTLSCSPISGHRSVSWYQQTPGQGLQFLFEYFSETQRNKGNFPGRFSGRQFSNSRSEMNVSTLELGDSALYLCASSLTSNLGETQYFGPGTRLLVL.

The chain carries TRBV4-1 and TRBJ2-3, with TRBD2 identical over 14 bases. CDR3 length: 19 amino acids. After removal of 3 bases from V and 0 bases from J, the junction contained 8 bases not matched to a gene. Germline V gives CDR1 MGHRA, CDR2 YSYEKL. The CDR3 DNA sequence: TGCGCCAGCAGCCAGGGACTAGCGGGGGTCGCGCTTAGCACAGATACGCAGTATTTT. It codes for CASSQGLAGVALSTDTQYF.

The CDR3 nucleotides read TGTGCCAGCAGCTTAGCAGGGGCTGGGGCCAACGTCCTGACTTTC. This sequence encodes CASSLAGAGANVLTF. The chain employs TRBV7-2 and TRBJ2-6; a weak D match, TRBD1 (5 bases). Germline V gives CDR1 SGHTA, CDR2 FQGNSA. The CDR3 has 15 residues. The V and J ends lost 0 bases and 2 bases respectively, with 5 bases between them.

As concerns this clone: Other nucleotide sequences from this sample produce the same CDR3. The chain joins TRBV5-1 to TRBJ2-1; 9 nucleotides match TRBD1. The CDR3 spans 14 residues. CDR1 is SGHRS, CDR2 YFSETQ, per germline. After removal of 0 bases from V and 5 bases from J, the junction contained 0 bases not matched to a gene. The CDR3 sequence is CASSLGQGDNEQFF. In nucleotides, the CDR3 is TGCGCCAGCAGCTTGGGACAGGGGGACAATGAGCAGTTCTTC.

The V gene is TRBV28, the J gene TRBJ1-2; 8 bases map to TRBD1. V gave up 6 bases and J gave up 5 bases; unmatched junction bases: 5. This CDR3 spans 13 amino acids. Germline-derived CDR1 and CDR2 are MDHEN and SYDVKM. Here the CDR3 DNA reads TGTGCCAGCAGCTACAGGGGGATGTATGGCTACACCTTC. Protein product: CASSYRGMYGYTF.

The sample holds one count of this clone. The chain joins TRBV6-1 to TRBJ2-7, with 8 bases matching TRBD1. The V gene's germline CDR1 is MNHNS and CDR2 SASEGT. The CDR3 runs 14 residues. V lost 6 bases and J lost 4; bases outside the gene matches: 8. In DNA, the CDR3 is TGTGCCAGCAGCCCCGGGACAGGCCTTTACGAGCAGTACTTC. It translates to CASSPGTGLYEQYF.

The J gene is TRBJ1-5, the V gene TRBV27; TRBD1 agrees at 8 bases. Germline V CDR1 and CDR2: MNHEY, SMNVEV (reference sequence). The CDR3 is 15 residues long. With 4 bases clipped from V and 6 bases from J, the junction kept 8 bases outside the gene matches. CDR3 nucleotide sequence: TGTGCCAGCAGTTCGGGCGGACAGGGAGGTCAGCCCCAGCATTTT. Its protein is CASSSGGQGGQPQHF.

The CDR3 reads CASSQDFMDRGLTRNEQFF. The CDR3 DNA is TGCGCCAGCAGCCAAGATTTCATGGACAGGGGGCTCACCCGAAATGAGCAGTTCTTC. The chain carries TRBV4-1 and TRBJ2-1; 11 bases are shared with TRBD1. The germline V gene has CDR1 MGHRA and CDR2 YSYEKL. CDR3 length equals 19 residues. V shed 0 bases and J 7 bases; nucleotides not matched to a gene: 14.

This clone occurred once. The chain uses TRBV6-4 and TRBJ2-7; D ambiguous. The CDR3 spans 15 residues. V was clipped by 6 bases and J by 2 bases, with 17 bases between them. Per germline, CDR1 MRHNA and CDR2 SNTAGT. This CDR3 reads CASSVLPGQTYEQYF. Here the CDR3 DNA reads TGTGCCAGCAGCGTACTTCCGGGCCAGACCTACGAGCAGTACTTC.

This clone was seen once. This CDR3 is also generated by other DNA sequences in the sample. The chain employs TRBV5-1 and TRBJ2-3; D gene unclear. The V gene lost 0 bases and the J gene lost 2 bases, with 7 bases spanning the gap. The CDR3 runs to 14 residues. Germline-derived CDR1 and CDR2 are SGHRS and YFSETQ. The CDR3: CASSLALDTDTQYF. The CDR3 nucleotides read TGCGCCAGCAGCTTGGCCCTCGACACAGATACGCAGTATTTT.

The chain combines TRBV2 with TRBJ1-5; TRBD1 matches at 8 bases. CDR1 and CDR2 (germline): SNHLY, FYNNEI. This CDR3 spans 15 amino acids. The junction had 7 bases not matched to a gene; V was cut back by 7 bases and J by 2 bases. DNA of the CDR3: TGTGCCAGCAATCCCGGACAGGGAGGCAATCAGCCCCAGCATTTT. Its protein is CASNPGQGGNQPQHF.

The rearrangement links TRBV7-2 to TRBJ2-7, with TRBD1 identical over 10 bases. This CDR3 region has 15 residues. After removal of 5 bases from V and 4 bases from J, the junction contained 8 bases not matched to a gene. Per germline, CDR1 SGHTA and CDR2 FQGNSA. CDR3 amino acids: CASSLGTGDAYEQYF. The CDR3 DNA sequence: TGTGCCAGCAGCCTCGGGACAGGGGACGCGTACGAGCAGTACTTC.

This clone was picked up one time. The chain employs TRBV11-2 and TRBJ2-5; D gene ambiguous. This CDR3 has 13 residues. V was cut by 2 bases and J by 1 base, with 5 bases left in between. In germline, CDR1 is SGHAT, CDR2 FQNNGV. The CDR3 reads CASSLRLQETQYF. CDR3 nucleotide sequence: TGTGCCAGCAGCTTACGACTCCAAGAGACCCAGTACTTC.

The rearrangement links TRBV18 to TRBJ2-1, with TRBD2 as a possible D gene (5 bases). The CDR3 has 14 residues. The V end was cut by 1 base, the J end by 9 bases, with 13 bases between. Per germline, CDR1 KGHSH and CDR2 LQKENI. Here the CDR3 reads CASSPLSGSTEQFF. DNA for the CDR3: TGTGCCAGCTCACCACTTAGTGGGAGTACTGAGCAGTTCTTC.

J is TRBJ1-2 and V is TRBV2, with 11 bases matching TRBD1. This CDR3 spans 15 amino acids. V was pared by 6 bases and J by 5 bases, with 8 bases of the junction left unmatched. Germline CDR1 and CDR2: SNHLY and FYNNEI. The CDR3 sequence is CASSGGQGAKYGYTF. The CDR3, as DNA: TGTGCCAGCAGCGGTGGACAGGGGGCAAAGTATGGCTACACCTTC.

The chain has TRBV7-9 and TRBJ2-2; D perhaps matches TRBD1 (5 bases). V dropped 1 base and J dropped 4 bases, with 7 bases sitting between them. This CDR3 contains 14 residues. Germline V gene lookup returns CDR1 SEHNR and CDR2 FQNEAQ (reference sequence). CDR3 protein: CASSLEGVTGELFF. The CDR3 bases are TGTGCCAGCAGCTTAGAAGGGGTCACCGGGGAGCTGTTTTTT.

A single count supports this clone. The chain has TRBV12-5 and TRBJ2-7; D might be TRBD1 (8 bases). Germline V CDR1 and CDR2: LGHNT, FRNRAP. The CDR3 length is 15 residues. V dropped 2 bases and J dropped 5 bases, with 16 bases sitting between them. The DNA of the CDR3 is TGTGCTAGTGGTTTGAACAGGGGGGGATCCCACGAGCAGTACTTC. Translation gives CASGLNRGGSHEQYF. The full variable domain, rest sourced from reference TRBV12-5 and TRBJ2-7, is DARVTQTPRHKVTEMGQEVTMRCQPILGHNTVFWYRQTMMQGLELLAYFRNRAPLDDSGMPKDRFSAEMPDATLATLKIQPSEPRDSAVYFCASGLNRGGSHEQYFGPGTRLTVT.

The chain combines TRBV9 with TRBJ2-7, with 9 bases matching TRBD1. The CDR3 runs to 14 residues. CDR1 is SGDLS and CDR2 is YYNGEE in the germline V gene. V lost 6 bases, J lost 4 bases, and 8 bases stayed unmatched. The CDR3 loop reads CASTVGTGTYEQYF. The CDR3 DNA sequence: TGTGCCAGCACGGTCGGGACAGGGACTTACGAGCAGTACTTC.

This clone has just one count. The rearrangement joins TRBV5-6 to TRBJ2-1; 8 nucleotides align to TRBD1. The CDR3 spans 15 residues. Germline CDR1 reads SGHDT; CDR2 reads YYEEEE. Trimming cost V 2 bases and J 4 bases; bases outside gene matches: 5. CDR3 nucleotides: TGTGCCAGCAGCTTACAGGGGGTTCGGTACAATGAGCAGTTCTTC. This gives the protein CASSLQGVRYNEQFF. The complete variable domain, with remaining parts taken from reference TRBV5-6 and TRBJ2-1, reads DAGVTQSPTHLIKTRGQQVTLRCSPKSGHDTVSWYQQALGQGPQFIFQYYEEEERQRGNFPDRFSGHQFPNYSSELNVNALLLGDSALYLCASSLQGVRYNEQFFGPGTRLTVL.

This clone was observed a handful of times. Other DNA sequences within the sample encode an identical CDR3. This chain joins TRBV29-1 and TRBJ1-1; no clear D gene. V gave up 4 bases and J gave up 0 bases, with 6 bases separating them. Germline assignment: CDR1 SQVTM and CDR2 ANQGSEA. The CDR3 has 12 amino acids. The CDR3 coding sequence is TGCAGCGTTGCTCGGATGAACACTGAAGCTTTCTTT. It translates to CSVARMNTEAFF.

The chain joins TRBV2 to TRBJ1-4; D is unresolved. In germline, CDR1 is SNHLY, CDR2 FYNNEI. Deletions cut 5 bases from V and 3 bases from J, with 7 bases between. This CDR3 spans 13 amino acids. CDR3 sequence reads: CASSRRSNEKLFF. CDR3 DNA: TGTGCCAGCAGTCGTCGGTCTAATGAAAAACTGTTTTTT.